Sequencing of this TCR beta chain was carried out in a study of cytomegalovirus exposure and HLA in healthy donors. With 9 bases clipped from V and 8 bases from J, the junction kept 7 bases outside the gene matches. Germline loops: CDR1 LNHDA, CDR2 SQIVND (reference sequence). The CDR3 has 12 residues. Findings and caveats of the study: Most TCRs appeared rarely, but some public TCRs recurred in many donors.

The data were produced by immunoSEQ multiplex PCR, yet TCRdb's version contains in-frame clones alone and is incomplete. The table has more than 90,000 clones, 80% to 90% seen once; the top ten hold roughly 4.4%. This clone was counted only a few times. Its specificity is unknown. The material sequenced was PBMCs. The chain is built from TRBV19 and TRBJ1-2, with 9 bases lining up with TRBD1. This TCR derives from a man aged 18 to 30 in good health and CMV-seropositive. The CDR3 region has the DNA TGTGCCAGCGTACAGGGGGCGGGAGGCTACACCTTC. It encodes CASVQGAGGYTF.